The 8 T cell receptor beta chains below come from one sample, sequenced in a study of T cell changes during pregnancy in multiple sclerosis. TCRdb's copy holds only in-frame clones and misses some; the assay was immunoSEQ multiplex PCR. The table records around 100,000 clones, approximately 90% of them present only once. Sequences were derived from peripheral blood, sampled after pregnancy. The source of these receptors is a female donor with multiple sclerosis, enrolled in a pregnancy study.

This clone was found a few times. J is TRBJ1-1 and V is TRBV9; 7 bases are shared with TRBD1. Germline assignment: CDR1 SGDLS and CDR2 YYNGEE. The CDR3 totals 13 residues. Trimming took 4 bases from V and 5 from J; bases not matched to a gene: 5. The CDR3 sequence: CASSPRQGTEAFF. The CDR3 nucleotides are TGTGCCAGCAGCCCAAGACAGGGAACTGAAGCTTTCTTT.

As DNA, the CDR3 is TGTGCCAGCAGTTACTCTGTTGCCCGGACAGCCGAAAAACTGTTTTTT. Its protein product is CASSYSVARTAEKLFF. The chain recombines TRBV6-5 with TRBJ1-4, with a possible D match to TRBD1 (6 bases). CDR3 length: 16 residues. V dropped 0 bases and J dropped 8 bases, with 16 bases sitting between them. CDR1 and CDR2 from the germline V gene are MNHEY and SVGAGI.

This clone was found a few times. This sequence joins TRBV13 and TRBJ2-7; a possible D gene is TRBD1 (6 bases). This CDR3 has 13 amino acids. Germline values: CDR1 PRHDT, CDR2 FYEKMQ (reference sequence). The V end lost 1 base, the J end lost 2 bases, and 6 bases lay between the germline ends. CDR3 nucleotides: TGTGCCAGCAGCTTAGAGGGGGCCTACGAGCAGTACTTC. It yields the protein CASSLEGAYEQYF.

V gene TRBV27 combines with J gene TRBJ2-7, with TRBD2 as a possible D gene (7 bases). Trimming left V 5 bases short and J 5 bases short, with 13 bases between. The CDR3 is 13 residues long. From germline, CDR1 is MNHEY and CDR2 SMNVEV (reference sequence). The CDR3 nucleotides are TGTGCCAGCAGTCTGGGGGGGCACAACGAGCAGTACTTC. This gives the protein CASSLGGHNEQYF.

J is TRBJ1-1 and V is TRBV9; D gene ambiguous. The length of the CDR3 is 14 residues. Germline assignment: CDR1 SGDLS and CDR2 YYNGEE. Trimming cost V 3 bases and J 3 bases, with 12 bases left between them. The CDR3 region is CASSAQYSDTEAFF. CDR3 nucleotide sequence: TGTGCCAGCAGCGCGCAATATTCGGACACTGAAGCTTTCTTT.

This clone was recorded once. This sequence joins TRBV7-3 and TRBJ1-5, with D hard to call. Trimming pared 5 bases from V and 9 bases from J, leaving 17 bases between. Germline V gene lookup returns CDR1 SGHTA and CDR2 FQGTGA. The CDR3 extends over 14 amino acids. The CDR3 spells CASSPEGWVGPQHF. The CDR3 DNA reads as TGTGCCAGCAGCCCGGAGGGCTGGGTTGGGCCCCAGCATTTT.

The chain couples TRBV9 to TRBJ2-1; 11 bases align to TRBD1. There are 15 residues in the CDR3. The junction had 4 bases not matched to a gene; V was cut back by 3 bases and J by 5 bases. Germline-derived CDR1 and CDR2 are SGDLS and YYNGEE. The CDR3 loop is CASSGTGGIDNEQFF. The CDR3 nucleotides read TGTGCCAGCAGCGGGACAGGGGGCATCGACAATGAGCAGTTCTTC.

This chain links TRBV25-1 with TRBJ1-4; no clear D gene. Germline loops: CDR1 MGHDK, CDR2 SYGVNS. The CDR3 runs to 11 residues. V was cut by 8 bases and J by 4 bases, with 5 bases left in between. CDR3 loop: CASGFNEKLFF. DNA of the CDR3: TGTGCCAGCGGCTTTAATGAAAAACTGTTTTTT.